These 16 T cell receptor beta chains share one sample of origin, sequenced in a study of T cell responses to AZD1222 COVID-19 vaccine. TCRdb keeps only in-frame clones here, not all; method: immunoSEQ multiplex PCR. The sample lists under 130,000 clones, about 92% occurring once. The source was peripheral blood, collected on day 0 of AZD1222 vaccination. Receptors were obtained from an adult in good health.

The chain employs TRBV6-2 or TRBV6-3 and TRBJ1-5; D gene ambiguous. The germline V gene encodes CDR1 MNHEY and CDR2 SVGEGT. The CDR3 has 16 residues. V was shortened by 0 bases and J by 5 bases, with 14 bases between the two germline ends. The CDR3 bases are TGTGCCAGCAGTTACTCAGGCCAGACCTGGGATCAGCCCCAGCATTTT. Translating it yields CASSYSGQTWDQPQHF.

The V call is TRBV7-9, the J call TRBJ1-3; 7 positions agree with TRBD1. CDR1 SEHNR and CDR2 FQNEAQ come from the germline V gene (reference sequence). The CDR3 runs 16 residues. With V trimmed by 5 bases and J by 0 bases, 7 bases remained unmatched. CDR3 coding DNA: TGTGCCAGCAGCCCCGCCCGGGACAGCTCTGGAAACACCATATATTTT. Protein product: CASSPARDSSGNTIYF.

V is TRBV27 and J is TRBJ2-3; D ambiguous. Trimming took 5 bases from V and 1 from J, leaving 10 bases between them. CDR1 and CDR2 (germline): MNHEY, SMNVEV (reference sequence). The CDR3 spans 14 residues. CDR3 loop: CASSVGRGTDTQYF. The CDR3 DNA reads as TGTGCCAGCAGTGTAGGGCGTGGCACAGATACGCAGTATTTT.

The rearrangement joins TRBV7-3 to TRBJ2-7; 7 bases fit TRBD2. The CDR3 runs 14 residues. The V segment lost 0 bases and the J segment 2 bases; nucleotides outside the gene matches: 1. Germline assignment: CDR1 SGHTA and CDR2 FQGTGA. CDR3 nucleotides: TGTGCCAGCAGCTTAACTGGGGGGGCCTACGAGCAGTACTTC. It specifies CASSLTGGAYEQYF.

V usage is TRBV4-1 and J usage is TRBJ2-4; TRBD1 is a possible D gene (5 bases). This CDR3 contains 17 residues. Germline V gene lookup returns CDR1 MGHRA and CDR2 YSYEKL. Trimming took 0 bases from V and 0 from J, leaving 12 bases between them. CDR3: CASSQEIQGPAKNIQYF. CDR3 sequence (DNA): TGCGCCAGCAGCCAAGAGATCCAGGGCCCAGCCAAAAACATTCAGTACTTC.

This clone was seen just once. The rearrangement links TRBV28 to TRBJ1-2, with a possible D match to TRBD1 (5 bases). This CDR3 has 15 residues. Germline CDR1 is MDHEN and CDR2 is SYDVKM. V dropped 3 bases and J dropped 7 bases, with 18 bases sitting between them. In DNA form, the CDR3 reads TGTGCCAGCAGTTTTCGTGGCAGGGAGTCTGGTGGCTACACCTTC. This translates into CASSFRGRESGGYTF.

The chain is built from TRBV4-2 and TRBJ2-3; D is unclear. Between the trimmed V and J ends, which lost 5 bases and 4 bases, there was a span of 10 bases. The CDR3 has 13 amino acids. The germline gives CDR1 LGHNA, CDR2 YNFKEQ. The chain's CDR3 is CASSSQFSDTQYF. The CDR3, as DNA: TGTGCCAGCAGCTCTCAATTCTCAGATACGCAGTATTTT.

The chain couples TRBV27 to TRBJ1-2; 7 bases map to TRBD1. The CDR3 length is 17 residues. The J segment lost 7 bases and the V segment lost 5 bases, leaving 19 bases of the junction unmatched. Germline values: CDR1 MNHEY, CDR2 SMNVEV (reference sequence). The CDR3 here is CASSPPEEVGRGLGYTF. CDR3 in DNA: TGTGCCAGCAGTCCTCCCGAGGAGGTTGGAAGGGGGCTTGGCTACACCTTC.

V is TRBV19 and J is TRBJ2-1; 9 bases fit TRBD2. This CDR3 is built from 15 residues. With 2 bases clipped from V and 7 bases from J, the junction kept 6 bases outside the gene matches. Germline V gene data show CDR1 as LNHDA and CDR2 as SQIVND (reference sequence). CDR3 coding DNA: TGTGCCAGTAGTATACGGGCGGGGGGGTCGAATGAGCAGTTCTTC. It translates to CASSIRAGGSNEQFF.

This clone is a singleton in its sample. This rearrangement joins TRBV4-3 to TRBJ2-2; maybe TRBD2 (5 bases). V was clipped by 3 bases and J by 6 bases, with 8 bases between them. The CDR3 runs to 13 residues. Germline V gives CDR1 LGHNA, CDR2 YSLEER. The CDR3 bases are TGCGCCAGCAGCCATAAGCGGCCCGGGGAGCTGTTTTTT. This encodes CASSHKRPGELFF.

V is TRBV7-2 and J is TRBJ2-7; D gene unclear. The ends were cut back, 1 base at V and 1 base at J, with 14 bases in the middle. There are 16 residues in the CDR3. Per the germline V gene, CDR1 is SGHTA and CDR2 is FQGNSA. CDR3 coding DNA: TGTGCCAGCAGCTTAGTGGCTACCCAGTCGTCCTACGAGCAGTACTTC. This translates into CASSLVATQSSYEQYF.

This chain connects TRBV6-2 or TRBV6-3 to TRBJ1-2; 7 bases align to TRBD1. The length of the CDR3 is 14 residues. The V gene end was trimmed by 1 base and the J gene end by 2 bases; junction bases not matched to a gene: 1. Germline CDR1 reads MNHEY; CDR2 reads SVGEGT. CDR3 in DNA: TGTGCCAGCAGTTACTGGGACAGAAACTATGGCTACACCTTC. This gives the protein CASSYWDRNYGYTF.

The rearrangement joins TRBV5-1 to TRBJ1-2; D is unclear. This CDR3 is 14 amino acids long. V lost 1 base and J lost 2, with 9 bases in between. The germline CDR1 and CDR2 sequences are SGHRS and YFSETQ. The CDR3 sequence: CASSLNPDNYGYTF. The DNA of the CDR3 is TGCGCCAGCAGCTTGAACCCCGACAACTATGGCTACACCTTC.

The gene calls are TRBV9 and TRBJ1-5; 7 bases match TRBD1. Germline CDR1 SGDLS, CDR2 YYNGEE. V shed 3 bases and J 3 bases; nucleotides not matched to a gene: 6. CDR3 size: 15 residues. CDR3 in amino acids: CASSAQGRDNQPQHF. The CDR3 DNA reads TGTGCCAGCAGCGCACAGGGGAGGGACAATCAGCCCCAGCATTTT.

The rearrangement joins TRBV7-9 to TRBJ1-4; the D gene is possibly TRBD1 (6 bases). Germline CDR1 reads SEHNR; CDR2 reads FQNEAQ (reference sequence). Trimming took off 5 bases at V and 4 bases at J, with 14 bases between the two ends. This CDR3 comprises 15 residues. The DNA for the CDR3 is TGTGCCAGCAGCCAAACAGGGTGGAGTAATGAAAAACTGTTTTTT. Translating it yields CASSQTGWSNEKLFF.

This clone was seen once. This sequence joins TRBV7-2 and TRBJ2-1, with a possible D match to TRBD1 (5 bases). The V end lost 0 bases, the J end lost 1 base, and 7 bases lay between the germline ends. The CDR3 has 15 amino acids. Germline V CDR1 and CDR2: SGHTA, FQGNSA. Here the CDR3 reads CASSLAGLSYNEQFF. The CDR3 nucleotides are TGTGCCAGCAGCTTAGCGGGGCTTTCCTACAATGAGCAGTTCTTC. The whole variable domain, remainder taken from reference TRBV7-2 and TRBJ2-1, is GAGVSQSPSNKVTEKGKDVELRCDPISGHTALYWYRQSLGQGLEFLIYFQGNSAPDKSGLPSDRFSAERTGGSVSTLTIQRTQQEDSAVYLCASSLAGLSYNEQFFGPGTRLTVL.